This T cell receptor (beta chain) was recovered during a study of regulatory T cells in long-lasting Graves disease. There are many counts of this clonotype. Its target is not known. TCR beta libraries were built with iRepertoire HTBI primers and Arm-PCR of CDR3 regions. TCRdb passed the multiplex PCR reads through MiXCR, listing each CDR3 protein once. Of some 250,000 distinct CDR3 sequences listed, 20% to 25% are singletons. Study-level results: Newly diagnosed patients shared about 950 public clonotypes; persistent patients shared more than 2,500. Graves' patients with persistent disease showed TCR diversity lower than patients newly diagnosed. The work looked only at peripheral blood and did not look at thyroid tissue.

Described time point: newly diagnosed GD, antithyroid drugs for less than 3 months. Researchers made the TCR library from RNA that was extracted from PBMCs. The sequence derives from a female donor with Graves disease. The specimen was peripheral blood mononuclear cells (PBMCs), collected at new diagnosis, from a patient treated with antithyroid drugs.

The CDR3 DNA reads TGCAGCGTCGGAGAGGCCACCTGGGCTTTCTTT. Its translation: CSVGEATWAFF. The chain recombines TRBV29-1 with TRBJ1-1, with D hard to call. CDR3 size: 11 residues. CDR1 is SQVTM and CDR2 is ANQGSEA in the germline V gene. V lost 6 bases, J lost 11 bases, and 16 bases lay in between.